The rows below give T cell receptor beta chains drawn from one sample of a study of blood T cell repertoires in COVID-19. The repertoire was sequenced with immunoSEQ multiplex PCR; TCRdb's copy has only in-frame clones and lacks some. This sample yields approximately 240,000 clones, of which about four fifths are seen a single time; 1.3% belongs to the top ten. The sequencing input was PBMCs or T cells enriched from blood (not recorded which). These TCRs come from a middle-aged woman with acute COVID-19. The CDR3 runs from the conserved cysteine through the conserved F or W. D genes are given only for firm matches. Only some rows state a clone size, as once, few, many or a class for expanded clones.

NA	TRBD2	TRBV3-1/TRBV3-2	TRBJ2-2	TGTGCCAGCAGCCACGACTTAGCGGGATGGTGGGCCGGGGAGCTGTTTTTT	CASSHDLAGWWAGELFF
NA	TRBD1	TRBV29-1	TRBJ2-1	TGCAGCTCCGCTGGACAGGTCGGCGAGCAGTTCTTC	CSSAGQVGEQFF
NA	NA	TRBV5-5	TRBJ1-4	TGTGCCAGCAGCTCCCGGGGGACTAATGAAAAACTGTTTTTT	CASSSRGTNEKLFF
NA	TRBD2	TRBV5-8	TRBJ2-1	TGTGCCAGCAGCTTGACTAGCGGGAGCTCCTACAATGAGCAGTTCTTC	CASSLTSGSSYNEQFF
NA	NA	TRBV19	TRBJ2-2	TGTGCCAGTAGTATAGATCTATGGGGCAGGGGTATAGAGAACACCGGGGAGCTGTTTTTT	CASSIDLWGRGIENTGELFF
NA	NA	TRBV7-9	TRBJ1-5	TGTGCCAGCAGCTTGGTGTCAGAATATAGCAATCAGCCCCAGCATTTT	CASSLVSEYSNQPQHF
few	NA	TRBV6-5	TRBJ2-7	TGTGCCAGCAGCATAGGGGGTTTCTACGAGCAGTACTTC	CASSIGGFYEQYF
NA	NA	TRBV9	TRBJ1-2	TGTGCCAGCAGCGGTACAGGGTCCGACTATGGCTACACCTTC	CASSGTGSDYGYTF
NA	NA	TRBV5-1	TRBJ2-2	TGCGCCAGCAGCCCGTCAGGGACCGGGGAGCTGTTTTTT	CASSPSGTGELFF
NA	TRBD2	TRBV7-9	TRBJ2-1	TGTGCCAGCAGCCTCCGGACTAGCGGAAACAATGAGCAGTTCTTC	CASSLRTSGNNEQFF
NA	TRBD1	TRBV6-5	TRBJ2-7	TGTGCCAGCAGCGGAAGGACAGGGGGTTTATACGAGCAGTACTTC	CASSGRTGGLYEQYF
few	NA	TRBV30	TRBJ1-6	TGTGCCTACACAGTCTTAGGTTCACCCCTCCACTTT	CAYTVLGSPLHF
NA	TRBD1	TRBV19	TRBJ1-4	TGTGCCAGTAGTACAGGACAGGGAGGAACTAATGAAAAACTGTTTTTT	CASSTGQGGTNEKLFF
NA	TRBD1	TRBV5-1	TRBJ2-1	TGCGCCAGCAGCTTGGTGGCCGAGACAGGGGTGTATGAGCAGTTCTTC	CASSLVAETGVYEQFF
NA	NA	TRBV4-1	TRBJ2-3	TGCGCCAGCAGCCGACCAGGCGGACACGGCTACTTAGATACGCAGTATTTT	CASSRPGGHGYLDTQYF
NA	NA	TRBV30	TRBJ1-5	TGTGCCTGGAGTAAACAGCGGGACAATCAGCCCCAGCATTTT	CAWSKQRDNQPQHF
NA	NA	TRBV12-3/TRBV12-4	TRBJ2-2	TGTGCCAGCAGTTTAGCAACTACCGGGGAGCTGTTTTTT	CASSLATTGELFF
NA	NA	TRBV15	TRBJ1-1	TGTGCCACCAGCAGAGATACAGGGCAAGGGAAAGCTTTCTTT	CATSRDTGQGKAFF
NA	TRBD1	TRBV6-5	TRBJ1-1	TGTGCCAGCAGTCAGGACAGGGGGAACACTGAAGCTTTCTTT	CASSQDRGNTEAFF
once	NA	TRBV6-5	TRBJ1-5	TGTGCCAGCAGTTACGGGGGGGGCAATCAGCCCCAGCATTTT	CASSYGGGNQPQHF
NA	TRBD1	TRBV3-1/TRBV3-2	TRBJ2-7	TGTGCCAGCAGCCAAGGGGGACAGGGGAGGGGCGAGCAGTACTTC	CASSQGGQGRGEQYF
NA	NA	TRBV27	TRBJ1-5	TGTGCCAGCAGTTTATCGACAGGCAATCAGCCCCAGCATTTT	CASSLSTGNQPQHF
NA	TRBD1	TRBV11-2	TRBJ1-5	TGTGCCAGCAGCTCGGACAGGAGGGCCAATCAGCCCCAGCATTTT	CASSSDRRANQPQHF
NA	TRBD2	TRBV5-8	TRBJ2-7	TGTGCCAGCAGTATAGCGGGAGCGATCTACGAGCAGTACTTC	CASSIAGAIYEQYF
NA	NA	TRBV18	TRBJ2-7	TGTGCCAGCTCACCCACTACAGATCTAGCCGCCCACGAGCAGTACTTC	CASSPTTDLAAHEQYF
NA	TRBD2	TRBV7-6	TRBJ2-1	TGTGCCAGCAGCCTCCCGGGGGGCTACAATGAGCAGTTCTTC	CASSLPGGYNEQFF
NA	TRBD1	TRBV5-1	TRBJ1-1	TGCGCCAGCAGCGCCCAGGACAGGGGCACTGAAGCTTTCTTT	CASSAQDRGTEAFF
NA	NA	TRBV7-9	TRBJ2-3	TGTGCCAGCAGCCCAATTAGCGCTTCCCCCACAGATACGCAGTATTTT	CASSPISASPTDTQYF